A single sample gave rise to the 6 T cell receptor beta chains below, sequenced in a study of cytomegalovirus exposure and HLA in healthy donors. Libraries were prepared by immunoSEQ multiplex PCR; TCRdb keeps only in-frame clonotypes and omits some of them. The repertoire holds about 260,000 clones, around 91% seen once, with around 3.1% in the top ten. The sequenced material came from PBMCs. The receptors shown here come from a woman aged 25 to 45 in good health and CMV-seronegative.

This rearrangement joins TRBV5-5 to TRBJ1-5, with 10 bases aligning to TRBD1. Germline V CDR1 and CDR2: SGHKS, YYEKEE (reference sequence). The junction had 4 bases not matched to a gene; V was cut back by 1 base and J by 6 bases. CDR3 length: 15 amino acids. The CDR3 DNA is TGTGCCAGCAGCTTGTTCGGGACAGGGGTTCAGCCCCAGCATTTT. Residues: CASSLFGTGVQPQHF.

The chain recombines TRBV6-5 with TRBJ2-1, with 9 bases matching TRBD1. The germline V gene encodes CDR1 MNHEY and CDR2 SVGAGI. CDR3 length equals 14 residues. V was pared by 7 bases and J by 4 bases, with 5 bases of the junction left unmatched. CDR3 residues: CASNVDRGYNEQFF. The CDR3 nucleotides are TGTGCCAGCAACGTGGACAGGGGTTACAATGAGCAGTTCTTC.

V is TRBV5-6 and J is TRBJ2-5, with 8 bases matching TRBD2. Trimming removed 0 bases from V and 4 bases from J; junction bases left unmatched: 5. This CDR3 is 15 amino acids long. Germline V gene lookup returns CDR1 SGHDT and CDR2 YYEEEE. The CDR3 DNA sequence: TGTGCCAGCAGCTTGGCCGGTGCGGGGGGAGAGACCCAGTACTTC. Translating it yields CASSLAGAGGETQYF.

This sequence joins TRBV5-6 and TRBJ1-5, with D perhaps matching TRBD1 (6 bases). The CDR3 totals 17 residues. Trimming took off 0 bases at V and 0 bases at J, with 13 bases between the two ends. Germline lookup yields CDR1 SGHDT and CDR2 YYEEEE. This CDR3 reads CASSLGRGRVSNQPQHF. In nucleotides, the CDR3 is TGTGCCAGCAGCTTGGGCAGGGGCCGAGTTAGCAATCAGCCCCAGCATTTT.

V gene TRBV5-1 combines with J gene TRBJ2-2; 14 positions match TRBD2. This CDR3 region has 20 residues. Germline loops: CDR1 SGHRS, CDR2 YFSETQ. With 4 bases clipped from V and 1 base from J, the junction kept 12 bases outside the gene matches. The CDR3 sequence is CASSKTGTSGRNVNTGELFF. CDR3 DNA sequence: TGCGCCAGCAGCAAAACCGGGACTAGCGGGAGAAACGTGAACACCGGGGAGCTGTTTTTT.

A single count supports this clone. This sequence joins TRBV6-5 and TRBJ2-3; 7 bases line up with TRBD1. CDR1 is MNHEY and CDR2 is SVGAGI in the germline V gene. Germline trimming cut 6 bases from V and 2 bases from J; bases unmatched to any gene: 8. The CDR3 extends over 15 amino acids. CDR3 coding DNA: TGTGCCAGCAGGCCGACAGGGACCCTCACAGATACGCAGTATTTT. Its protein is CASRPTGTLTDTQYF.